A selection of T cell receptor beta chains follows, all from one sample in a study of blood T cells in healthy people across ages. TCRdb reprocessed the 5' RACE reads via MiXCR and lists one record per CDR3 protein. The repertoire holds about 900,000 distinct CDR3 sequences, approximately 49% seen once, with 10% to 15% in the top ten. Material: blood. The receptors originated from a man between 25 and 39 years old in good health. The CDR3 runs from the conserved cysteine through the conserved F or W. The D gene is left open where the match is weak. Rows give clone size only sometimes, using once, few, many, or a class for an expanded clone.

abundance: -
v_gene: TRBV27
d_gene: TRBD1
j_gene: TRBJ1-1
CDR3nt: TGTGCCAGCAGTTTTTCGAGACAGGGTGCTGAAGCTTTCTTT
CDR3aa: CASSFSRQGAEAFF

abundance: -
v_gene: TRBV7-2
d_gene: -
j_gene: TRBJ2-5
CDR3nt: TGTGCCAGCAGCTCACAGAGGTATGAGACCCAGTACTTC
CDR3aa: CASSSQRYETQYF

abundance: many
v_gene: TRBV11-2
d_gene: TRBD1
j_gene: TRBJ2-7
CDR3nt: TGTGCCAGCAGCTTTGGACAGGGGGCCTCCTACGAGCAGTACTTC
CDR3aa: CASSFGQGASYEQYF

abundance: -
v_gene: TRBV6-1
d_gene: -
j_gene: TRBJ1-2
CDR3nt: TGTGCCAGCAAGGAAAACGAGGGCTATGGCTACACCTTC
CDR3aa: CASKENEGYGYTF

abundance: few
v_gene: TRBV7-2
d_gene: -
j_gene: TRBJ2-1
CDR3nt: TGTGCCAGCAGCTTAGGCATCGGGGGGCAAAATGAGCAGTTCTTC
CDR3aa: CASSLGIGGQNEQFF

abundance: once
v_gene: TRBV30
d_gene: -
j_gene: TRBJ1-5
CDR3nt: TGTGCCTGGAGCGACCTCGACAGTTTCAATCAGCCCCAGCATTTT
CDR3aa: CAWSDLDSFNQPQHF

abundance: few
v_gene: TRBV7-2
d_gene: TRBD1
j_gene: TRBJ2-7
CDR3nt: TGTGCCAGCAGCTCCCCCGGGACAGGAACCCCCTACGAGCAGTACTTC
CDR3aa: CASSSPGTGTPYEQYF

abundance: -
v_gene: TRBV6-5
d_gene: -
j_gene: TRBJ2-5
CDR3nt: TGTGCCAGCAGAGCAGGGATCGTTGGACAAGAGACCCAGTACTTC
CDR3aa: CASRAGIVGQETQYF

abundance: -
v_gene: TRBV2
d_gene: -
j_gene: TRBJ2-7
CDR3nt: TGTGCCAGCAGTGTGGACGCTGTTCCCAACGAGCAGTACTTC
CDR3aa: CASSVDAVPNEQYF

abundance: -
v_gene: TRBV3-1
d_gene: -
j_gene: TRBJ1-1
CDR3nt: TGTGCCAGCAGCCTAGACACAGGGTGGAACACTGAAGCTTTCTTT
CDR3aa: CASSLDTGWNTEAFF

abundance: -
v_gene: TRBV6-1
d_gene: -
j_gene: TRBJ2-3
CDR3nt: TGTGCCAGCAACCAACGGAGGGATACGCAGTATTTT
CDR3aa: CASNQRRDTQYF

abundance: many
v_gene: TRBV14
d_gene: -
j_gene: TRBJ2-7
CDR3nt: TGTGCCAGCAGCCCCCGACTAGTCCACGAGCAGTACTTC
CDR3aa: CASSPRLVHEQYF

abundance: -
v_gene: TRBV4-2
d_gene: TRBD2
j_gene: TRBJ2-3
CDR3nt: TGTGCCAGCAGCCAAGATTTGGGACTAGCGGGTTGGGCAGATACGCAGTATTTT
CDR3aa: CASSQDLGLAGWADTQYF

abundance: many
v_gene: TRBV5-1
d_gene: -
j_gene: TRBJ2-2
CDR3nt: TGCGCCAGCAGCTGGGATAGCGGCCGGGAGCTGTTTTTT
CDR3aa: CASSWDSGRELFF

abundance: -
v_gene: TRBV4-3
d_gene: -
j_gene: TRBJ1-2
CDR3nt: TGCGCCAGCAGCCAAGAGGGCAGCCTCTATGGCTACACCTTC
CDR3aa: CASSQEGSLYGYTF

abundance: -
v_gene: TRBV10-3
d_gene: TRBD1
j_gene: TRBJ2-7
CDR3nt: TGTGCCATTACGACAGGGTTCGGCGACGAGCAGTACTTC
CDR3aa: CAITTGFGDEQYF

abundance: -
v_gene: TRBV10-3
d_gene: -
j_gene: TRBJ1-4
CDR3nt: TGTGCCATCAGCTCTACAGGGTTCGCAACTAATGAAAAACTGTTTTTT
CDR3aa: CAISSTGFATNEKLFF

abundance: -
v_gene: TRBV20-1
d_gene: -
j_gene: TRBJ2-1
CDR3nt: TGCAGTGCTAGGCCGAGCAATGAGCAGTTCTTC
CDR3aa: CSARPSNEQFF

abundance: -
v_gene: TRBV4-2
d_gene: -
j_gene: TRBJ2-7
CDR3nt: TGTGCCAGCAACGACGCCAGACTGGGCCACGAGCAGTACTTC
CDR3aa: CASNDARLGHEQYF

abundance: -
v_gene: TRBV6-5
d_gene: -
j_gene: TRBJ1-2
CDR3nt: TGTGCCAGCAGTTACCGAAAGGGTGTTAACTATGGCTACACCTTC
CDR3aa: CASSYRKGVNYGYTF

abundance: -
v_gene: TRBV6-6
d_gene: -
j_gene: TRBJ2-7
CDR3nt: TGTGCCAGCAGTCCCCTCGGGTTCGAGCAGTACTTC
CDR3aa: CASSPLGFEQYF

abundance: -
v_gene: TRBV4-3
d_gene: -
j_gene: TRBJ1-1
CDR3nt: TGCGCCAGCAGCCAAAATCGAGGGGACAACACTGAAGCTTTCTTT
CDR3aa: CASSQNRGDNTEAFF

abundance: -
v_gene: TRBV10-3
d_gene: TRBD1
j_gene: TRBJ2-4
CDR3nt: TGTGCCATCAGTGAGGGGACAGGGGGATTAAGGGAGCAGTACTTC
CDR3aa: CAISEGTGGLREQYF

abundance: -
v_gene: TRBV3-1
d_gene: -
j_gene: TRBJ2-1
CDR3nt: TGTGCCAGCAGCCAAGTTAATCAGCAGTTCTTC
CDR3aa: CASSQVNQQFF

abundance: -
v_gene: TRBV11-2
d_gene: TRBD1
j_gene: TRBJ1-2
CDR3nt: TGTGCCAGCAGCCTACGGACAGGGATAGGCGGCTACACCTTC
CDR3aa: CASSLRTGIGGYTF

abundance: -
v_gene: TRBV29-1
d_gene: -
j_gene: TRBJ2-1
CDR3nt: TGCAGCGTTGAAGAAGGGTATCTGTCTCCTAATGAGCAGTTCTTC
CDR3aa: CSVEEGYLSPNEQFF

abundance: -
v_gene: TRBV10-3
d_gene: TRBD1
j_gene: TRBJ1-2
CDR3nt: TGTGCCATCAGTGAAGCACCCGGGACAGGAGATGGCTACACCTTC
CDR3aa: CAISEAPGTGDGYTF

abundance: -
v_gene: TRBV7-2
d_gene: TRBD1
j_gene: TRBJ1-5
CDR3nt: TGTGCCAGCAGCTCCCTGGGACAGGGGATCAATCAGCCCCAGCATTTT
CDR3aa: CASSSLGQGINQPQHF

abundance: -
v_gene: TRBV5-6
d_gene: -
j_gene: TRBJ2-5
CDR3nt: TGTGCCAGCAGCTCTCGGGACTCCAGAAGGGGAGAGACCCAGTACTTC
CDR3aa: CASSSRDSRRGETQYF

abundance: few
v_gene: TRBV5-1
d_gene: -
j_gene: TRBJ1-2
CDR3nt: TGCGCCAGCAGCTTAGGCCCCAGGGAGATAAGCTATGGCTACACCTTC
CDR3aa: CASSLGPREISYGYTF

abundance: -
v_gene: TRBV6-6
d_gene: TRBD1
j_gene: TRBJ1-2
CDR3nt: TGTGCCAGCATTAGGACAGGGGAACTAAATGGCTACACCTTC
CDR3aa: CASIRTGELNGYTF

abundance: -
v_gene: TRBV12-5
d_gene: TRBD1
j_gene: TRBJ2-1
CDR3nt: TGTGCTAGTGGCCCCGGGACAGGGTATGAGCAGTTCTTC
CDR3aa: CASGPGTGYEQFF

abundance: few
v_gene: TRBV28
d_gene: -
j_gene: TRBJ2-2
CDR3nt: TGTGCCAGCAGTTTATCCAGGGGTTTGACCGGGGAGCTGTTTTTT
CDR3aa: CASSLSRGLTGELFF

abundance: -
v_gene: TRBV20-1
d_gene: -
j_gene: TRBJ2-5
CDR3nt: TGCAGTGCTAGGCGACTTTTGTACCAAGAGACCCAGTACTTC
CDR3aa: CSARRLLYQETQYF

abundance: -
v_gene: TRBV29-1
d_gene: -
j_gene: TRBJ2-7
CDR3nt: TGCAGCGTCAGTCCTTGGGCGGCGTCCTACGAGCAGTACTTC
CDR3aa: CSVSPWAASYEQYF

abundance: few
v_gene: TRBV2
d_gene: -
j_gene: TRBJ2-5
CDR3nt: TGTGCCAGCAGTTTTGGGGACCCGACCCAGTACTTC
CDR3aa: CASSFGDPTQYF

abundance: -
v_gene: TRBV20-1
d_gene: -
j_gene: TRBJ1-2
CDR3nt: TGCAGTGCTAGAGCGGGGTACGACTATGGCTACACCTTC
CDR3aa: CSARAGYDYGYTF

abundance: -
v_gene: TRBV20-1
d_gene: -
j_gene: TRBJ1-3
CDR3nt: TGCAGTGCTAGTGGGGCGTCCGGAAACACCATATATTTT
CDR3aa: CSASGASGNTIYF

abundance: few
v_gene: TRBV28
d_gene: TRBD1
j_gene: TRBJ2-7
CDR3nt: TGTGCCAGCAGTTTGATACAGGGGTACAACGAGCAGTACTTC
CDR3aa: CASSLIQGYNEQYF

abundance: -
v_gene: TRBV6-5
d_gene: -
j_gene: TRBJ1-2
CDR3nt: TGTGCCAGCAGTTATGGGGACGGCGGAGCATATGGCTACACCTTC
CDR3aa: CASSYGDGGAYGYTF

abundance: -
v_gene: TRBV5-1
d_gene: TRBD1
j_gene: TRBJ1-1
CDR3nt: TGCGCCAGCAGTTCCGACAGGGGCGGTGAAGCTTTCTTT
CDR3aa: CASSSDRGGEAFF

abundance: -
v_gene: TRBV7-9
d_gene: TRBD1
j_gene: TRBJ2-7
CDR3nt: TGTGCCAGCAGCTTAGGTGTGGGGACAGGGGCCCCCAAGGGGGAGCAGTACTTC
CDR3aa: CASSLGVGTGAPKGEQYF

abundance: -
v_gene: TRBV6-1
d_gene: -
j_gene: TRBJ2-4
CDR3nt: TGTGCCAGCAGTAGCGGTTTAGGGAACATTCAGTACTTC
CDR3aa: CASSSGLGNIQYF

abundance: -
v_gene: TRBV28
d_gene: TRBD2
j_gene: TRBJ2-3
CDR3nt: TGTGCCAGCGGAACAGCGGGAGCCCGCACAGATACGCAGTATTTT
CDR3aa: CASGTAGARTDTQYF

abundance: -
v_gene: TRBV6-4
d_gene: TRBD1
j_gene: TRBJ2-1
CDR3nt: TGTGCCAGCAGTGACTCAAACAGGGGTGGATACAATGAGCAGTTCTTC
CDR3aa: CASSDSNRGGYNEQFF

abundance: -
v_gene: TRBV27
d_gene: -
j_gene: TRBJ2-2
CDR3nt: TGTGCCAGCAGTTTAATGTCCGGGGAGCTGTTTTTT
CDR3aa: CASSLMSGELFF